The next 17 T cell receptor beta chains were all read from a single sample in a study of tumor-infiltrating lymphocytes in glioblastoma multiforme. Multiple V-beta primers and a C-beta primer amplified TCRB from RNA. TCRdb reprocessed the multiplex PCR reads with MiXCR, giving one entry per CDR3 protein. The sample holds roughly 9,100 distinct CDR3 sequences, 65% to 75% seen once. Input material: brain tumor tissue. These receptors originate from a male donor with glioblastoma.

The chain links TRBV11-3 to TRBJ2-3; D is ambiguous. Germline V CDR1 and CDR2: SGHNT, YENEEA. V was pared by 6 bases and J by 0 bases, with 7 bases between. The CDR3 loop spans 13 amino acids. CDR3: CASRGISTDTQYF. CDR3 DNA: TGTGCCAGCAGAGGAATTAGCACAGATACGCAGTATTTT.

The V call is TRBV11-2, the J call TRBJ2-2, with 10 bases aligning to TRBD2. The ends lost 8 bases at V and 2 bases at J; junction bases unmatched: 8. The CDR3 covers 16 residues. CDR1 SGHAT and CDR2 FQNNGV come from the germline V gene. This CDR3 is CASWRASGGNTGELFF. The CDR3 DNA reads TGTGCCAGCTGGAGGGCTAGCGGGGGTAACACCGGGGAGCTGTTTTTT.

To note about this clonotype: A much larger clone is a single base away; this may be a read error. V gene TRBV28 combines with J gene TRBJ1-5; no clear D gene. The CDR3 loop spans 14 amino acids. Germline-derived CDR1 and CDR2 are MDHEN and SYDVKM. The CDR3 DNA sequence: TGTGCCAGCAGTTTTCCGGTGAGCAATCGGCCCCAGCATTTT. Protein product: CASSFPVSNRPQHF.

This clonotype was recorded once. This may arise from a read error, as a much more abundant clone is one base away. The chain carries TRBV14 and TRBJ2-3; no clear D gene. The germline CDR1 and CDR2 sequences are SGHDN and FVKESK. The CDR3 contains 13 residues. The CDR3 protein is CVSSQGFRDTQYF. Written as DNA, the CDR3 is TGTGTCAGCAGCCAAGGGTTCCGAGATACGCAGTATTTT.

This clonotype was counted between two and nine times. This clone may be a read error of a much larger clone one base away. CDR3 DNA: TGTGCCAGCAGCTTAGACGTAGGGGTCTACGAGCAGTACTTC. Amino acids: CASSLDVGVYEQYF. This chain joins TRBV11-2 and TRBJ2-7, with TRBD1 as a possible D gene (5 bases). Germline V gives CDR1 SGHAT, CDR2 FQNNGV. The CDR3 contains 14 residues. The V gene lost 0 bases and the J gene lost 3 bases, with 9 bases spanning the gap.

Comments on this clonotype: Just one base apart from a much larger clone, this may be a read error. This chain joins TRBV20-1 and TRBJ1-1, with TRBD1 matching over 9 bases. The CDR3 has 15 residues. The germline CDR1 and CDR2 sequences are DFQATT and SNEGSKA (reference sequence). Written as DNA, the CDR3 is TGCAGTGCTAGAGCTTTTGACAGGGGGAACACTGACGCTTTCTTT. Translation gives CSARAFDRGNTDAFF.

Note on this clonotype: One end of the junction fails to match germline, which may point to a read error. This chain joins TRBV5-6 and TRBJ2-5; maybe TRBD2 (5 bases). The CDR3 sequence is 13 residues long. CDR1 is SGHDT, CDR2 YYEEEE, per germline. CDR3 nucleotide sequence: TGTGGCAGCAGCCTGGAGGAAGAAGAGGCCCAGTACTTC. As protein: CGSSLEEEEAQYF.

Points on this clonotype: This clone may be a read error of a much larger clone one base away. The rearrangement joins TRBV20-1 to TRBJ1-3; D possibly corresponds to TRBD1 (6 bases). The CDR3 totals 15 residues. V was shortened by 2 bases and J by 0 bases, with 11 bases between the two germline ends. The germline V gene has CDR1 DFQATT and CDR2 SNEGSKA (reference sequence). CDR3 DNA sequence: TGCAGTGCTAGAATGGGGGGCCTCTCTGGAAACACCATATATTTT. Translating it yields CSARMGGLSGNTIYF.

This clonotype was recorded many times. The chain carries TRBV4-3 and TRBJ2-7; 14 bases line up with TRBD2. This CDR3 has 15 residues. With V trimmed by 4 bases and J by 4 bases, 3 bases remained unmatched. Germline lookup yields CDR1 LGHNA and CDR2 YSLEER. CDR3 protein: CASSLGTSGSYEQYF. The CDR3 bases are TGCGCCAGCAGCCTCGGGACTAGCGGGAGTTACGAGCAGTACTTC.

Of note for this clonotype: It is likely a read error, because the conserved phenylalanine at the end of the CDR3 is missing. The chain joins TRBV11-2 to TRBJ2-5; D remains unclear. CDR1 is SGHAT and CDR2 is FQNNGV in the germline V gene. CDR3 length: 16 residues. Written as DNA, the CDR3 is TGTGCCAGTAGCTTAGGTACGGCAGCCAGACAAGAGACCCAGTACTTA. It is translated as CASSLGTAARQETQYL.

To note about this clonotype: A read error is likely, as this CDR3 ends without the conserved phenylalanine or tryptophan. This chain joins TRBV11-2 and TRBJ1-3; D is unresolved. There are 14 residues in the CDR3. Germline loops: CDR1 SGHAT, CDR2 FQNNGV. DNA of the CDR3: TGCGCTAGCAGCCGGACTGTCTCTGGGAACACCATATATTCT. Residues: CASSRTVSGNTIYS.

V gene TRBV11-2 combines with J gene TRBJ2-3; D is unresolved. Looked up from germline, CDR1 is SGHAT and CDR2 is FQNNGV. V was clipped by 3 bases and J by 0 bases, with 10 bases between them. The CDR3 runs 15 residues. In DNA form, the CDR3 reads TGTGCCAGCAGCTTGATAAGGATTAGCACAGATACGCAGTATTTT. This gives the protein CASSLIRISTDTQYF.

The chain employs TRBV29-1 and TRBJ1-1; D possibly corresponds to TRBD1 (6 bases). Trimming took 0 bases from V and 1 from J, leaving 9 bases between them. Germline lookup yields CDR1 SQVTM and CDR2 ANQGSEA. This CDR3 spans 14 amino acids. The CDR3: CSVEDGQKNTEAFF. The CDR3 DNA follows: TGCAGCGTTGAAGACGGACAGAAGAACACTGAAGCTTTCTTT.

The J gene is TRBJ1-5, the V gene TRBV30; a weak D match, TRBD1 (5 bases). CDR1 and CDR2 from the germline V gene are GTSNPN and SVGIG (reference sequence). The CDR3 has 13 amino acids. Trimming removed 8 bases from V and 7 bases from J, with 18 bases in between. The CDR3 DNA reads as TGTGCCCGGGCCAGCGGGGCGAGACAGCCCCAGCATTTT. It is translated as CARASGARQPQHF.

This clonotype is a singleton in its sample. The CDR3 is CAGNTQPGQGGRTEAFF. Here the CDR3 DNA reads TGTGCCGGCAACACACAGCCGGGACAGGGCGGGAGAACTGAAGCTTTCTTT. The chain combines TRBV11-2 with TRBJ1-1, with 9 positions matching TRBD1. CDR1 and CDR2 from the germline V gene are SGHAT and FQNNGV. V dropped 11 bases and J dropped 5; count of bases not matched to a gene: 21. The CDR3 is made up of 17 amino acids.

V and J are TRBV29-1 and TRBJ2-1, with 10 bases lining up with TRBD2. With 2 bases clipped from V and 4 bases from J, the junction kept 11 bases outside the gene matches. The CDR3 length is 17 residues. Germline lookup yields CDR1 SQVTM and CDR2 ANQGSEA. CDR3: CSVELVFGLAEYNEQFF. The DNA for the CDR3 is TGCAGCGTTGAACTTGTGTTCGGACTAGCGGAATACAATGAGCAGTTCTTC.

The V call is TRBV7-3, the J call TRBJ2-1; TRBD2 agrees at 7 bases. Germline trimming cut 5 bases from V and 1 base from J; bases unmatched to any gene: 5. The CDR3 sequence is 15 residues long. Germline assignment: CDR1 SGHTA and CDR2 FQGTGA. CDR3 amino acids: CASSPWGGSYNEQFF. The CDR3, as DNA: TGTGCCAGCAGCCCATGGGGAGGGTCCTACAATGAGCAGTTCTTC.